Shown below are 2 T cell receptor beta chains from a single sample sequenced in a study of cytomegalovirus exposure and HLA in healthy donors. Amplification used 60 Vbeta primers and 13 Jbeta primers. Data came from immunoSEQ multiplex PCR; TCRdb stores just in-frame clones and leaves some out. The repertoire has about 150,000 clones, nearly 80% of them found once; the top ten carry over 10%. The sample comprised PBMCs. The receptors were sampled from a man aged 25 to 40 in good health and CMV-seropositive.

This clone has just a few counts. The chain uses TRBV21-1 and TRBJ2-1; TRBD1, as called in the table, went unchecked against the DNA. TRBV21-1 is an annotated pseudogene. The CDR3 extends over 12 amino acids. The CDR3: CASSKSRDEQFF. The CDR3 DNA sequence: TGTGCCAGCAGCAAAAGCAGGGATGAGCAGTTCTTC.

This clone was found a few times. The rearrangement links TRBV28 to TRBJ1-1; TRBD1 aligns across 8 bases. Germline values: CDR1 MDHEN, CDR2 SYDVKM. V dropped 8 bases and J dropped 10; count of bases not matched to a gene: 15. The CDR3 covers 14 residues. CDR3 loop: CASHQTSGGGLAFF. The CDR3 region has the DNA TGTGCCAGCCATCAAACCTCAGGGGGCGGCTTAGCTTTCTTT.